This TCR beta chain came from a study of vaccination effects on CD4 cells after COVID-19. About the research overall: The median interval between the second dose and post-vaccine sampling was 72 days.

The data were produced by immunoSEQ multiplex PCR, yet TCRdb's version contains in-frame clones alone and is incomplete. The table lists about 25,000 clones, almost 70% of them singletons. As concerns this clone: Antigen unknown.

From germline, CDR1 is LNHDA and CDR2 SQIVND (reference sequence). V was clipped by 4 bases and J by 0 bases; unmatched bases: 0. There are 15 residues in the CDR3. Using viral peptide pools, the ViraFEST assay grew out antigen-specific CD4+ T cells prior to sequencing. Researchers isolated CD4+ T cells once less than 13 days of culture had elapsed. Each person got two doses of an mRNA SARS-CoV-2 vaccine, BNT162b2 or mRNA-1273. For each well, about 1.8 million PBMC were cultured with about 10 IU/ml IL-2 and about 9.1 ug/ml peptides. Cultures had half their medium replaced with IL-2 medium on days 3 and 7.

The source material was CD4+ T cells from PBMCs cultured with SARS-CoV-2 spike peptides, sampled after COVID-19 vaccination. The V and J genes are TRBV19 and TRBJ2-6; TRBD2 matches 7 bases. The receptor comes from a human donor who received a COVID-19 vaccine. CDR3 bases: TGTGCCAGTAGTAGGGGGGGCTCTGGGGCCAACGTCCTGACTTTC. It specifies CASSRGGSGANVLTF.